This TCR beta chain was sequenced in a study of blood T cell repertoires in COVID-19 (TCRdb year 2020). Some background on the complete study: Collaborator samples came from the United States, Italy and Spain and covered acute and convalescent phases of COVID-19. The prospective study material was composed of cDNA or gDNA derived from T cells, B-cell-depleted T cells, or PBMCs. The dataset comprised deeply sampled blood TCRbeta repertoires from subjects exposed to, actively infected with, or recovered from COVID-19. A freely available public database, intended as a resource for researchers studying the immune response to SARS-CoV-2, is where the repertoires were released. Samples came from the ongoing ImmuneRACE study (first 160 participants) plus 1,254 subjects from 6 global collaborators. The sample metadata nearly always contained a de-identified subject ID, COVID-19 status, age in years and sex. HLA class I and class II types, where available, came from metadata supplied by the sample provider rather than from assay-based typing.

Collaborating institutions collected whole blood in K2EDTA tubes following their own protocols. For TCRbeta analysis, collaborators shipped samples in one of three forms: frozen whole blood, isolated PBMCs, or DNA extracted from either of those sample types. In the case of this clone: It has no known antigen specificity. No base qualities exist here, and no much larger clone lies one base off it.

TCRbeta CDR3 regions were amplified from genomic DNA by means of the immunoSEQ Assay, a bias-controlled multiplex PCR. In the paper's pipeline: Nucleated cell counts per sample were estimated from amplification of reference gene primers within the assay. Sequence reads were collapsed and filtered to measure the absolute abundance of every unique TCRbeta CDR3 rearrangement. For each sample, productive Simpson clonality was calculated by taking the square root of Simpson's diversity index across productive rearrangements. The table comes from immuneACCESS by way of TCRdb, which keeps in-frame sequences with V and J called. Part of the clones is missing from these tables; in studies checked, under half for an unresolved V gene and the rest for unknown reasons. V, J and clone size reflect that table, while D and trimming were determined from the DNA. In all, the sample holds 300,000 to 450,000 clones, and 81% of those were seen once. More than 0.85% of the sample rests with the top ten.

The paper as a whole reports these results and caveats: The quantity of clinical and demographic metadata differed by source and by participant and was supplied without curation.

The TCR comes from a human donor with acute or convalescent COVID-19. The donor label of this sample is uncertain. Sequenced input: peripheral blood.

The DNA sequence reads TGTGCCAGCAGTTTTCGGACAGGGGTCATGAACACTGAAGCTTTCTTT. The resulting protein is CASSFRTGVMNTEAFF. The chain is assembled from TRBV6-5 and TRBJ1-1, with 9 bases aligning to TRBD1. Unmatched junction bases come to 6, with V trimmed by 4 bases and J by 0 bases. The CDR3 numbers 16 residues from cysteine through phenylalanine. Of all the DNA, just the CDR3 is kept, 48 bases in frame from base 1. Via the germline V gene, CDR1 is MNHEY and CDR2 SVGAGI.